This T cell receptor beta chain stems from a study of shared clonotypes between healthy human individuals. Original analysis: For the immunoSEQ data, sequences were junction-only without quality scores, so filtering differed. This table comes from immunoSEQ multiplex PCR, and its TCRdb copy is limited to in-frame clones, with some not included. That table furnishes V, J and clone size, whereas the DNA furnished D and trimming. The sample includes about 2 million clones, roughly 95% of them seen just once. Note on this clone: Antigen: not known.

Points from the study as a whole: Blood was the only sampled material, and tissue repertoires likely differ. A handful of donors showed sharing of about 4.7% of naive CD4 clonotypes.

The naive CD8 fraction comprised CD45RO-negative cells positively selected for CCR7 and excluded terminally differentiated effector memory CD45RA+ cells. The study drew all its donors from Caucasian adults living in Nashville, Tennessee. V was pared by 5 bases and J by 9 bases, with 12 bases of the junction left unmatched. The length of the CDR3 is 16 residues. The germline CDR1 and CDR2 sequences are SEHNR and FQNEAQ (reference sequence). The sample was naive CD8+ T cells sorted from blood. The rearrangement links TRBV7-9 to TRBJ2-1; 11 bases align to TRBD2. The TCR sequence derives from a young man in good health. The CDR3 sequence: CASSIPGLAVGGEQFF. The CDR3 DNA is TGTGCCAGCAGCATACCGGGACTAGCGGTCGGCGGTGAGCAGTTCTTC.